Below, 8 T cell receptor beta chains from the same sample are listed, as sequenced in a study of early T cells in non-severe SARS-CoV-2 infection. TCRdb called the 5' RACE reads again in MiXCR, with one record for every CDR3 protein. The table records about 67,000 distinct CDR3 sequences, approximately 10% of them present only once. Sequencing was carried out using whole blood. Receptor source: an adult who was a healthcare worker with PCR-confirmed SARS-CoV-2 infection or an uninfected control (not recorded which).

This clonotype turned up a few times. The chain is built from TRBV11-1 and TRBJ1-1; D not resolved. The V end lost 5 bases, the J end lost 1 base, and 8 bases lay between the germline ends. Germline assignment: CDR1 SGHAT and CDR2 FQDESV (reference sequence). The CDR3 is 13 residues long. CDR3 nucleotide sequence: TGTGCCAGCAGCCCCGGGTCGAACACTGAAGCTTTCTTT. The encoded protein is CASSPGSNTEAFF.

The chain employs TRBV5-1 and TRBJ2-2, with D uncertain. Trimming left V 3 bases short and J 3 bases short, with 3 bases between. The CDR3 runs 12 residues. CDR1 is SGHRS and CDR2 is YFSETQ in the germline V gene. In nucleotides, the CDR3 is TGCGCCAGCAGCTGGGACACCGGGGAGCTGTTTTTT. Residues: CASSWDTGELFF.

This clonotype came up many times. The chain links TRBV12-3 or TRBV12-4 to TRBJ1-4; no reliable D call. This CDR3 comprises 11 residues. V shed 6 bases and J shed 6 bases, with 5 bases lying between them. The CDR3 sequence is CASRRYEKLFF. The CDR3 region has the DNA TGTGCCAGCAGGCGGTATGAAAAACTGTTTTTT.

This clonotype has at least ten counts. This chain links TRBV11-2 with TRBJ2-1; 7 nucleotides line up with TRBD2. The CDR3 runs 18 residues. Germline V gene lookup returns CDR1 SGHAT and CDR2 FQNNGV. Germline trimming cut 5 bases from V and 0 bases from J; bases unmatched to any gene: 13. The CDR3 here is CASSHGYSGLGSYNEQFF. As DNA, the CDR3 is TGTGCCAGCAGCCACGGATATAGCGGGTTGGGCTCCTACAATGAGCAGTTCTTC.

This clonotype has a handful of counts. The V call is TRBV6-5, the J call TRBJ2-7; the match to TRBD1 covers 7 bases. Germline V gene data show CDR1 as MNHEY and CDR2 as SVGAGI. The CDR3 contains 15 residues. Trimming removed 5 bases from V and 6 bases from J; junction bases left unmatched: 13. The DNA for the CDR3 is TGTGCCAGCAGTCCCGTGTGGACAGGTGGGTTCGAGCAGTACTTC. Its translation is CASSPVWTGGFEQYF.

This clonotype showed up many times. The V gene is TRBV5-4, the J gene TRBJ1-2, with a weak D call TRBD1 (5 bases). CDR1 is SGHNT, CDR2 YYREEE, per germline (reference sequence). The V gene lost 0 bases and the J gene lost 5 bases, with 8 bases spanning the gap. CDR3 length: 13 amino acids. CDR3 DNA: TGTGCCAGCAGCTTGGACGGGGGTTATGGCTACACCTTC. Its translation: CASSLDGGYGYTF. The variable domain in full, completed from reference TRBV5-4 and TRBJ1-2, reads ETGVTQSPTHLIKTRGQQVTLRCSSQSGHNTVSWYQQALGQGPQFIFQYYREEENGRGNFPPRFSGLQFPNYSSELNVNALELDDSALYLCASSLDGGYGYTFGSGTRLTVV.

This clonotype came up a few times. The chain recombines TRBV7-9 with TRBJ2-7, with 10 bases identical to TRBD1. Germline V gene data show CDR1 as SEHNR and CDR2 as FQNEAQ (reference sequence). This CDR3 has 14 residues. Trimming removed 3 bases from V and 7 bases from J; junction bases left unmatched: 6. CDR3 in DNA: TGTGCCAGCAGCTTCCCCGGGACAGGGGCTGAGCAGTACTTC. Its translation is CASSFPGTGAEQYF.

In its sample, this clonotype was seen many times. The genes are TRBV20-1 and TRBJ1-5; TRBD1 agrees at 8 bases. Trimming at V came to 3 bases and at J to 4 bases, leaving 5 bases not matched to a gene. The CDR3 has 14 residues. In germline, CDR1 is DFQATT, CDR2 SNEGSKA (reference sequence). CDR3 loop: CSASRTGTNQPQHF. CDR3 coding DNA: TGCAGTGCTAGCCGGACAGGGACGAATCAGCCCCAGCATTTT.